This paragraph reports one T cell receptor beta chain. Germline V gene lookup returns CDR1 SGHRS and CDR2 YFSETQ. There are 14 residues in the CDR3. Trimming shortened V by 0 bases and J by 6 bases, and 9 bases separated the two germline ends. Data came from immunoSEQ multiplex PCR; TCRdb stores just in-frame clones and leaves some out. The table has approximately 220,000 clones, approximately 85% seen once. The sample originates from a study of blood T cell repertoires in COVID-19. The specimen was peripheral blood. The sequence was collected from a woman in her sixties or seventies with acute or convalescent COVID-19. This chain connects TRBV5-1 to TRBJ1-4; D ambiguous. This CDR3 is CASSLGHADEKLFF. In nucleotides, the CDR3 is TGCGCCAGCAGCTTGGGGCACGCAGATGAAAAACTGTTTTTT. The variable domain in full, completed from reference TRBV5-1 and TRBJ1-4, reads KAGVTQTPRYLIKTRGQQVTLSCSPISGHRSVSWYQQTPGQGLQFLFEYFSETQRNKGNFPGRFSGRQFSNSRSEMNVSTLELGDSALYLCASSLGHADEKLFFGSGTQLSVL.